This TCR beta chain came from a study of T cells in Graves' hyperthyroidism and ophthalmopathy. Findings and caveats of the study: The model anticipated ophthalmopathy a median approximately 6.5 months pre-onset.

TCR beta CDR3 region amplification was performed from RNA transcripts. HTBI primers were used for first-round RT-PCR of the TCR CDR3. From the multiplex PCR reads, TCRdb called clonotypes with MiXCR, one entry per CDR3 protein. Here the sample spans 450,000 to 700,000 distinct CDR3 sequences, about 43% being singletons. Diagnoses were established using clinical symptoms, serum thyroxine and TRAb, thyroid ultrasound and orbital computed tomography. Regarding this clonotype: As yet, its antigen is unknown.

There are 9 residues in the CDR3. Germline CDR1 is DFQATT and CDR2 is SNEGSKA (reference sequence). J lost 9 bases, V lost 5 bases, and 0 bases had no gene match. The V gene is TRBV20-1, the J gene TRBJ2-5; 7 bases fit TRBD2. This TCR was sampled from an adult woman with Graves' disease, either hyperthyroidism or ophthalmopathy (not recorded which). Sequencing was carried out using peripheral blood or thyroid tissue (not recorded which). CDR3 protein: CSARGAQYF. The CDR3 nucleotides are TGCAGTGCTCGGGGGGCCCAGTACTTC.